This T cell receptor (beta chain) was found in a study of T-cell reconstitution after alpha-beta-depleted transplantation in children. The CDR3 is 14 residues long. The V end was cut by 7 bases, the J end by 4 bases, with 16 bases between. This clonotype was found a few times. During its preparation, the TCRbeta library received unique molecular identifiers. One entry per CDR3 protein results from TCRdb running MiXCR on the PCR reads. The sample has some 490,000 distinct CDR3 sequences, around 13% seen once; the top ten hold around 6%. The source was PBMCs from the stem cell graft donor, collected from the stem cell graft. The origin of this receptor is a human donor who donated a stem cell graft to a child with combined immunodeficiency. The chain is built from TRBV12-3 or TRBV12-4 and TRBJ1-1, with D perhaps matching TRBD1 (6 bases). The DNA for the CDR3 is TGTGCCAGCACCCTTACAGGGCCGGGCACTGAAGCTTTCTTT. The encoded protein is CASTLTGPGTEAFF.